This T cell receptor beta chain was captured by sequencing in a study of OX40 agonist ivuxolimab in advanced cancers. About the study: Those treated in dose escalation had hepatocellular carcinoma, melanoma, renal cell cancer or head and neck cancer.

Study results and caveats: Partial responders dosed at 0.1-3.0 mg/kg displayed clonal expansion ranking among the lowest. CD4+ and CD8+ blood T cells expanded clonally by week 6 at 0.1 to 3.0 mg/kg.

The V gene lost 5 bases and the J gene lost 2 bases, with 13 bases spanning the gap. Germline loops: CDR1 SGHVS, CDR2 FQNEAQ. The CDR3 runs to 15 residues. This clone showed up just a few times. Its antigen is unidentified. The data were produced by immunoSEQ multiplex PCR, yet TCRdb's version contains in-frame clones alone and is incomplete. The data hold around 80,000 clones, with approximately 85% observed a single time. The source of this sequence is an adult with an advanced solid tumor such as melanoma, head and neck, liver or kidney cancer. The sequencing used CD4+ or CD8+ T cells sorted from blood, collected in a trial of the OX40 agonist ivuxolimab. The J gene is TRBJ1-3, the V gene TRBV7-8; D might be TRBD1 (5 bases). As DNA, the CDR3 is TGTGCCAGCAGCCGAGAGACGGGGGCTGGAAACACCATATATTTT. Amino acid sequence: CASSRETGAGNTIYF. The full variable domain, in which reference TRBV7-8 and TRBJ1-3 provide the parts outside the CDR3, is GAGVSQSPRYKVAKRGQDVALRCDPISGHVSLFWYQQALGQGPEFLTYFQNEAQLDKSGLPSDRFFAERPEGSVSTLKIQRTQQEDSAVYLCASSRETGAGNTIYFGEGSWLTVV.